This T cell receptor beta chain emerged from a study of beta chain features in type 1 diabetes. This clone was detected only a few times. CDR1 and CDR2 from the germline V gene are SNHLY and FYNNEI. This CDR3 is built from 13 residues. The V segment lost 7 bases and the J segment 8 bases; nucleotides outside the gene matches: 9. Sequenced material consisted of expressed TCRB transcripts (all of the isolated RNA was reverse transcribed). Method: immunoSEQ multiplex PCR; TCRdb's copy keeps in-frame clones and lacks some. The sample comprises tens of thousands of clones, 50% to 75% of which are singletons, and 2% to 2.5% rests with the top ten.

The origin of this receptor is a woman aged 25 to 39 in good health. The specimen was Tregs from blood. The chain employs TRBV2 and TRBJ1-2; 8 bases line up with TRBD1. CDR3 sequence reads: CASTAGGWGGYTF. In DNA form, the CDR3 reads TGTGCCAGCACCGCAGGGGGCTGGGGCGGCTACACCTTC.